One sample yielded the 20 T cell receptor beta chains listed below, sequenced in a study of blood T cell repertoires in COVID-19. TCRdb's table, derived via immunoSEQ multiplex PCR, lists solely in-frame clones and lacks some. The sample contains tens of thousands of clones, around 83% of which appear only once. The sequenced sample consisted of peripheral blood. The receptors derive from a human donor in a cohort sampled during active COVID-19.

In this sample, this clone turned up once. The chain combines TRBV3-1 (or the pseudogene TRBV3-2) with TRBJ2-1; TRBD1 might be the D (6 bases). CDR3 length: 16 residues. In germline, CDR1 is LGHDT, CDR2 YNNKEL (reference sequence). The V end was cut by 4 bases, the J end by 0 bases, with 13 bases between. The CDR3 coding sequence is TGTGCCAGCAGCCCGTCAACAGGGCGCTCCTACAATGAGCAGTTCTTC. It encodes CASSPSTGRSYNEQFF.

This CDR3 is CASSPPRGSNEKLFF. CDR3 sequence (DNA): TGTGCCAGCAGCCCTCCTAGGGGGTCTAATGAAAAACTGTTTTTT. The chain is built from TRBV2 and TRBJ1-4; maybe TRBD1 (6 bases). Germline loops: CDR1 SNHLY, CDR2 FYNNEI. V was shortened by 6 bases and J by 3 bases, with 14 bases between the two germline ends. This CDR3 comprises 15 residues.

This clone was detected only a few times. The chain has TRBV7-2 and TRBJ2-1, with D possibly called TRBD1 or TRBD2 (10 bases each). Trimming left V 5 bases short and J 8 bases short, with 31 bases between. Germline lookup yields CDR1 SGHTA and CDR2 FQGNSA. The CDR3 sequence is 19 residues long. CDR3 sequence reads: CASSRRDRGLAGARHEQFF. CDR3 nucleotide sequence: TGTGCCAGCAGCCGCCGGGACAGGGGTCTAGCGGGAGCTCGGCATGAGCAGTTCTTC.

The chain recombines TRBV10-1 with TRBJ2-1; the D is unclear. CDR1 and CDR2 (germline): WNHNN, SYGVQD (reference sequence). V lost 2 bases and J lost 8, with 10 bases in between. This CDR3 has 13 amino acids. The CDR3 nucleotides read TGCGCCAGCAGTGAGGCCAGTAACGATGAGCAGTTCTTC. Encoded protein: CASSEASNDEQFF.

This chain joins TRBV5-1 and TRBJ2-1, with 8 nucleotides matching TRBD2. The CDR3 consists of 14 residues. Germline loops: CDR1 SGHRS, CDR2 YFSETQ. V lost 6 bases, J lost 6 bases, and 8 bases stayed unmatched. CDR3: CASTLRSGTNEQFF. The CDR3 DNA is TGCGCCAGCACCTTACGTAGCGGGACCAATGAGCAGTTCTTC.

V and J are TRBV4-2 and TRBJ2-1; D not certain. Trimming left V 0 bases short and J 4 bases short, with 10 bases between. In germline, CDR1 is LGHNA, CDR2 YNFKEQ. CDR3 length: 15 residues. The CDR3 region is CASSQELRSYNEQFF. The CDR3 coding sequence is TGTGCCAGCAGCCAAGAGTTGCGGTCGTACAATGAGCAGTTCTTC.

In this sample, this clone turned up once. The chain has TRBV6-1 and TRBJ2-1; D is uncertain. Germline CDR1 and CDR2: MNHNS and SASEGT. CDR3 length equals 14 residues. Between the trimmed V and J ends, which lost 2 bases and 0 bases, there was a span of 5 bases. This chain's CDR3 is CASSEYYSYNEQFF. Here the CDR3 DNA reads TGTGCCAGCAGTGAATATTACTCCTACAATGAGCAGTTCTTC.

The rearrangement uses TRBV6-1 and TRBJ1-4, with 11 bases identical to TRBD1. Trimming took 4 bases from V and 0 from J; bases not matched to a gene: 7. The CDR3 loop spans 18 amino acids. Germline V lookup: CDR1 MNHNS, CDR2 SASEGT. The DNA for the CDR3 is TGTGCCAGCAGTGCCGGACAGGGGGCCGTCGCAACTAATGAAAAACTGTTTTTT. Its protein is CASSAGQGAVATNEKLFF.

This chain joins TRBV27 and TRBJ1-2; TRBD1 aligns across 9 bases. Germline loops: CDR1 MNHEY, CDR2 SMNVEV (reference sequence). V gave up 2 bases and J gave up 8 bases; unmatched junction bases: 12. The CDR3 is made up of 16 amino acids. The CDR3, as DNA: TGTGCCAGCAGTTTAATGTGGGACAGGGAATTACGCGGCTACACCTTC. Protein: CASSLMWDRELRGYTF.

The chain couples TRBV5-4 to TRBJ2-1, with D possibly TRBD2 on 6 matching bases. Deletions cut 4 bases from V and 0 bases from J, with 11 bases between. The CDR3 runs 15 residues. Germline CDR1 SGHNT, CDR2 YYREEE (reference sequence). CDR3 sequence: CASSNGGVSYNEQFF. The CDR3 coding sequence is TGTGCCAGCAGCAATGGCGGGGTCTCCTACAATGAGCAGTTCTTC.

The chain employs TRBV7-6 and TRBJ2-5, with no clear D. There are 15 residues in the CDR3. V gave up 5 bases and J gave up 5 bases, with 18 bases separating them. In germline, CDR1 is SGHVS, CDR2 FNYEAQ. The CDR3 region is CASSPGGPKAETQYF. In DNA form, the CDR3 reads TGTGCCAGCAGCCCCGGTGGGCCCAAGGCCGAGACCCAGTACTTC.

CDR3 in DNA: TGTGCCAGCAGTCCCCGACCGACAGGGAACTACGAGCAGTACTTC. Protein: CASSPRPTGNYEQYF. The V and J genes are TRBV27 and TRBJ2-7; 7 bases are a match to TRBD1. V gave up 5 bases and J gave up 3 bases; unmatched junction bases: 10. Germline CDR1 reads MNHEY; CDR2 reads SMNVEV (reference sequence). The CDR3 has 15 residues.

V usage is TRBV27 and J usage is TRBJ2-7, with TRBD1 matching over 8 bases. This CDR3 is 14 amino acids long. Germline CDR1 and CDR2: MNHEY and SMNVEV (reference sequence). Losses at the gene ends were 8 bases for V and 3 bases for J; bases not matched to a gene: 9. CDR3 loop: CASQGAGGDYEQYF. The CDR3 DNA is TGTGCCAGCCAAGGGGCAGGGGGCGACTACGAGCAGTACTTC.

There are a few counts of this clone. V and J are TRBV15 and TRBJ1-5; 8 nucleotides match TRBD1. Trimming cost V 8 bases and J 4 bases; bases outside gene matches: 4. The CDR3 loop spans 13 amino acids. Germline CDR1 and CDR2: LNHNV and YYDKDF (reference sequence). This CDR3 is CATRDRGNQPQHF. The CDR3 coding sequence is TGTGCCACCCGAGACAGGGGAAATCAGCCCCAGCATTTT.

The chain recombines TRBV7-8 with TRBJ1-5; 7 bases are a match to TRBD1. The V gene end was trimmed by 5 bases and the J gene end by 6 bases; junction bases not matched to a gene: 10. CDR3 length equals 15 residues. CDR1 SGHVS and CDR2 FQNEAQ come from the germline V gene. The CDR3 coding sequence is TGTGCCAGCAGCCTCCGACAGGGAACGGGTCAGCCCCAGCATTTT. Translating it yields CASSLRQGTGQPQHF.

Here the CDR3 reads CASSHDSYYEKLFF. The CDR3 region has the DNA TGTGCCAGCAGCCATGACAGTTACTATGAAAAACTGTTTTTT. This chain joins TRBV5-4 and TRBJ1-4, with a weak D call TRBD1 (5 bases). The CDR3 consists of 14 residues. Per germline, CDR1 SGHNT and CDR2 YYREEE (reference sequence). The V end lost 4 bases, the J end lost 6 bases, and 13 bases lay between the germline ends. Complete variable domain (other parts from reference TRBV5-4 and TRBJ1-4): ETGVTQSPTHLIKTRGQQVTLRCSSQSGHNTVSWYQQALGQGPQFIFQYYREEENGRGNFPPRFSGLQFPNYSSELNVNALELDDSALYLCASSHDSYYEKLFFGSGTQLSVL.

The CDR3 sequence is CASSLEFSGRPDEQFF. The CDR3 coding sequence is TGTGCCAGCAGCTTGGAGTTTAGCGGGAGGCCCGATGAGCAGTTCTTC. The chain uses TRBV5-6 and TRBJ2-1; 10 bases are a match to TRBD2. Germline CDR1 SGHDT, CDR2 YYEEEE. The junction had 8 bases not matched to a gene; V was cut back by 0 bases and J by 8 bases. The CDR3 sequence is 16 residues long.

The rearrangement uses TRBV3-1 (or the pseudogene TRBV3-2) and TRBJ1-3, with D perhaps matching TRBD1 (5 bases). CDR1 and CDR2 (germline): LGHDT, YNNKEL (reference sequence). The length of the CDR3 is 15 residues. With 2 bases removed from V and 2 bases from J, the gap between germline ends came to 10 bases. The CDR3 loop reads CASSQMGGAGNTIYF. In DNA, the CDR3 is TGTGCCAGCAGCCAAATGGGAGGGGCTGGAAACACCATATATTTT.

This clone was recorded once. A much larger clone differs from this one at a single base, so this may be a read error. The chain combines TRBV11-3 with TRBJ2-1; D perhaps matches TRBD1 (6 bases). CDR1 and CDR2 from the germline V gene are SGHNT and YENEEA. The CDR3 is 16 amino acids. CDR3 sequence reads: CVSSSRQASSYNEQFF. The CDR3 DNA reads as TGTGTCAGCAGCTCTAGACAGGCGAGCTCCTACAATGAGCAGTTCTTC.

The chain uses TRBV6-1 and TRBJ1-3; D not certain. The length of the CDR3 is 14 residues. V was shortened by 3 bases and J by 0 bases, with 6 bases between the two germline ends. The germline gives CDR1 MNHNS, CDR2 SASEGT. CDR3 DNA sequence: TGTGCCAGCAGTGATCAGATCTCTGGAAACACCATATATTTT. Residues: CASSDQISGNTIYF.